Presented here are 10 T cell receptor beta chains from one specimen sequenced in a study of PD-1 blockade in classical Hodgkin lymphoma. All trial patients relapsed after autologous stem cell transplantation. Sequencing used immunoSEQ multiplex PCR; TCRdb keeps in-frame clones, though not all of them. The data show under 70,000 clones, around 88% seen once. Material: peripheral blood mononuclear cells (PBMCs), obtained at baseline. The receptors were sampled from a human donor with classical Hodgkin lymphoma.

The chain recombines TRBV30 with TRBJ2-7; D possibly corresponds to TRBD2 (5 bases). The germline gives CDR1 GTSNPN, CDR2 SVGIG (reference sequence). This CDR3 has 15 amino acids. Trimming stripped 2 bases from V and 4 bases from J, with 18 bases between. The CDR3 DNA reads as TGTGCCTGGAGTTCAGACCCAAGCGGAGTTTACGAGCAGTACTTC. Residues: CAWSSDPSGVYEQYF.

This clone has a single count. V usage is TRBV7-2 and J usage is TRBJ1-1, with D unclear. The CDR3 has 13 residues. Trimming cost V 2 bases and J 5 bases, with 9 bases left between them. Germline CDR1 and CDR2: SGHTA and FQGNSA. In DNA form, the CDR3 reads TGTGCCAGCAGCTTAACTGAAGGGACTGAAGCTTTCTTT. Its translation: CASSLTEGTEAFF.

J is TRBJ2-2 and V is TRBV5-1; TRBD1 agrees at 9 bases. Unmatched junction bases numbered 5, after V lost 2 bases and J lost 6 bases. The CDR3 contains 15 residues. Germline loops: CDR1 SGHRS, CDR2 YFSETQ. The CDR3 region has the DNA TGCGCCAGCAGCTTAGGACAGGGGATCGCCGGGGAGCTGTTTTTT. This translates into CASSLGQGIAGELFF.

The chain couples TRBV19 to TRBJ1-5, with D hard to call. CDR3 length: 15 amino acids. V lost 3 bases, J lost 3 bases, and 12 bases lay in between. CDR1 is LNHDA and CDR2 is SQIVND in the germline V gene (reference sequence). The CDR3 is CASSIREPVNQPQHF. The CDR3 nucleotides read TGTGCCAGTAGTATTAGGGAACCCGTCAATCAGCCCCAGCATTTT.

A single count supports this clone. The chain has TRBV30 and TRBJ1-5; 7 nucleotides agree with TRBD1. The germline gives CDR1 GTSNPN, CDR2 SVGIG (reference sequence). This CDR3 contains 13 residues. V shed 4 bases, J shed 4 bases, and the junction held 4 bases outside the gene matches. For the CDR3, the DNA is TGTGCCTGGAACCCAGGGGGAAATCAGCCCCAGCATTTT. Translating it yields CAWNPGGNQPQHF.

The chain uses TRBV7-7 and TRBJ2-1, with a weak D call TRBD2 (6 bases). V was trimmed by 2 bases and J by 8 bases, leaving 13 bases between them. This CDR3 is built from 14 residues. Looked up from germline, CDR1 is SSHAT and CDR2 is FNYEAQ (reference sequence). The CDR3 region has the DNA TGTGCCAGCAGCTTACAAACGGGGGTTGATGAGCAGTTCTTC. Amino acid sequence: CASSLQTGVDEQFF.

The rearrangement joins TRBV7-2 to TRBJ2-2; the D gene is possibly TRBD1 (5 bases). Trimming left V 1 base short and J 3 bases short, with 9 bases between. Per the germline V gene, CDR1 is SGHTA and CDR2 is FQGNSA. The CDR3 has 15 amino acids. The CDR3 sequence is CASSLEQVDTGELFF. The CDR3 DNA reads TGTGCCAGCAGCTTAGAACAGGTGGACACCGGGGAGCTGTTTTTT.

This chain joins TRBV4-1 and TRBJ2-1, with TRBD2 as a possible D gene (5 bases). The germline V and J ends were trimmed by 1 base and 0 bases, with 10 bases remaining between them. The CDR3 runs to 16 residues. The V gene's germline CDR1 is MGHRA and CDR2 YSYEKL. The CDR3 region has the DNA TGCGCCAGCAGCCAAGGCCTAGCTACCTCCTACAATGAGCAGTTCTTC. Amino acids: CASSQGLATSYNEQFF.

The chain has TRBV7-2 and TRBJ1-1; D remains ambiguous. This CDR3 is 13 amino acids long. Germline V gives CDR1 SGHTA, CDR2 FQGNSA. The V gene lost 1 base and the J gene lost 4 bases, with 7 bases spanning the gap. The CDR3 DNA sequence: TGTGCCAGCAGCTTAGAGCGGTTCACTGAAGCTTTCTTT. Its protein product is CASSLERFTEAFF.

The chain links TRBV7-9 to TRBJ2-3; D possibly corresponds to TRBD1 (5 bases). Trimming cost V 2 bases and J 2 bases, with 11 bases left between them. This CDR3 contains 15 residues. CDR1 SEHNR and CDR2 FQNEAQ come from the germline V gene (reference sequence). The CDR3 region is CASSLYGAATDTQYF. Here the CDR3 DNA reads TGTGCCAGCAGCTTATATGGGGCCGCCACAGATACGCAGTATTTT.